Sequencing of this TCR beta chain was carried out in a study of monozygotic twins with inflammatory bowel disease. This CDR3 comprises 14 residues. CDR1 DFQATT and CDR2 SNEGSKA come from the germline V gene (reference sequence). Whole-study findings and limits: A single strong clonotype or signal linked to IBD was not supported.

Remarks on this clonotype: As yet, its antigen is unknown.

One entry per CDR3 protein, without DNA, is what TCRdb gives after re-calling the 5' RACE reads. The ten most abundant clones cover under 3% of a sample with about 420,000 distinct CDR3 sequences. The chain has TRBV20-1 and TRBJ1-4; TCRdb's D call, TRBD1, is unchecked because there is no DNA. Source material: blood. The source of this sequence is a human donor with ulcerative colitis or Crohn's disease, or a healthy co-twin of an affected twin (not recorded which). The CDR3: CSAKSGAGREKLFF.